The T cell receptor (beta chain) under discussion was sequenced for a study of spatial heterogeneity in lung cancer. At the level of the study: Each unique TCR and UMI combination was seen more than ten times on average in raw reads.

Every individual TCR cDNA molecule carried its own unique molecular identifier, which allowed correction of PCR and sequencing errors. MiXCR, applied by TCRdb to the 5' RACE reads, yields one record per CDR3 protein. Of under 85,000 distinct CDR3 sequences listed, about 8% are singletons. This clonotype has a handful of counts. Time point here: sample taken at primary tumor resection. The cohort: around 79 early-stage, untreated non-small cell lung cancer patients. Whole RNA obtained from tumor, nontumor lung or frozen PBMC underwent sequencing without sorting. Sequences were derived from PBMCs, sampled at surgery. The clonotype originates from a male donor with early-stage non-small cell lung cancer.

The DNA for the CDR3 is TGCAGCGCTAAACAGGGGGCGGTGGCCGGGGAGCTGTTTTTT. Its protein is CSAKQGAVAGELFF. The J gene is TRBJ2-2, the V gene TRBV29-1; TRBD1 matches at 9 bases. This CDR3 is built from 14 residues. CDR1 is SQVTM and CDR2 is ANQGSEA in the germline V gene. J lost 6 bases, V lost 7 bases, and 9 bases had no gene match.